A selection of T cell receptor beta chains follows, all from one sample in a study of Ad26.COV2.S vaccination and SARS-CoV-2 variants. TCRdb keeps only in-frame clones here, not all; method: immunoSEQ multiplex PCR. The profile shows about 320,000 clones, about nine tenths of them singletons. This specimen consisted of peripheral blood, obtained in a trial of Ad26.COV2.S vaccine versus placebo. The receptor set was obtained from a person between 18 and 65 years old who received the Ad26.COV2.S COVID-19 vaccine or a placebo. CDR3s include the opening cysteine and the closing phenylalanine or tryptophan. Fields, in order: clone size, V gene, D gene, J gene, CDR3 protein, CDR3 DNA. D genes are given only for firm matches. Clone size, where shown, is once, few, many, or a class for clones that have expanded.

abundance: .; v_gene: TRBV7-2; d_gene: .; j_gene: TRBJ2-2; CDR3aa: CASSLLGGADTGELFF; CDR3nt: TGTGCCAGCAGCCTCCTTGGGGGGGCAGACACCGGGGAGCTGTTTTTT
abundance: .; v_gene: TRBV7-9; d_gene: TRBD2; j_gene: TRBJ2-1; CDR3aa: CASSSGLAGGPSSYNEQFF; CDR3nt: TGTGCCAGCAGCTCAGGACTAGCGGGAGGGCCGAGCTCCTACAATGAGCAGTTCTTC
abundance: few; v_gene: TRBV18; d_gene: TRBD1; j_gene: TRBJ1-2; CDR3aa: CASSPPGQGADGYTF; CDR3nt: TGTGCCAGCTCACCGCCGGGACAGGGGGCGGATGGCTACACCTTC
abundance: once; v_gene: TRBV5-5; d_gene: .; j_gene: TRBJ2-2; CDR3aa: CASSFGFDWGGRPGELFF; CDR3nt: TGTGCCAGCAGCTTTGGATTTGATTGGGGGGGCCGCCCCGGGGAGCTGTTTTTT
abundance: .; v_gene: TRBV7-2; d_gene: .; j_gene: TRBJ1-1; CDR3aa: CASSLLTGIAEAFF; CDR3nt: TGTGCCAGCAGCCTCCTCACAGGGATCGCTGAAGCTTTCTTT
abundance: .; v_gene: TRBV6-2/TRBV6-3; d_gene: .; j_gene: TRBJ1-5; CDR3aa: CASNYQGAFRAGGSNQPQHF; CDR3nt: TGTGCCAGCAATTACCAGGGAGCCTTCCGGGCCGGGGGCAGCAATCAGCCCCAGCATTTT
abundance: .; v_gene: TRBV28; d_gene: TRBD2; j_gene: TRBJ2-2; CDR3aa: CATLDLAVQNTGELFF; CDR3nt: TGTGCCACATTGGATCTAGCGGTACAGAACACCGGGGAGCTGTTTTTT
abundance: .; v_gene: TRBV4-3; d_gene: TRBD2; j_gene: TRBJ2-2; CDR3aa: CASSQDSTFLAGGVGELFF; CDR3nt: TGCGCCAGCAGCCAAGATTCCACTTTTCTAGCGGGGGGAGTCGGGGAGCTGTTTTTT
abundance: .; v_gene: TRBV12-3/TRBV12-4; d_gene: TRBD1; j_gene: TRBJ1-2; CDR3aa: CASSSGGAYGYTF; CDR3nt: TGTGCCAGCAGTTCAGGGGGTGCGTATGGCTACACCTTC
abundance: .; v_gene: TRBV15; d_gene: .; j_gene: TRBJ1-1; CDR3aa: CATSRGDLDTEAFF; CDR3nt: TGTGCCACCAGCAGAGGGGATTTAGACACTGAAGCTTTCTTT
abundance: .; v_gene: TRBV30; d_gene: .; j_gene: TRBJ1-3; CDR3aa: CAWQGSSGNTIYF; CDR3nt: TGTGCCTGGCAGGGAAGCTCTGGAAACACCATATATTTT
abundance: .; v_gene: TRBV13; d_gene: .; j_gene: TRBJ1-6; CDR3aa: CASSLWGDSPLHF; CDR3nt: TGTGCCAGCAGCTTATGGGGGGATTCACCCCTCCACTTT
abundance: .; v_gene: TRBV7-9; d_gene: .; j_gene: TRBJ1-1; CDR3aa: CASSPTMNTEAFF; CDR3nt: TGTGCCAGCAGCCCAACTATGAACACTGAAGCTTTCTTT
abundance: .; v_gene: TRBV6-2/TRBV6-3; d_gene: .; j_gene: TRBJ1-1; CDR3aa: CASSYSRTQEAFF; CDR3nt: TGTGCCAGCAGTTACTCCCGGACACAAGAAGCTTTCTTT